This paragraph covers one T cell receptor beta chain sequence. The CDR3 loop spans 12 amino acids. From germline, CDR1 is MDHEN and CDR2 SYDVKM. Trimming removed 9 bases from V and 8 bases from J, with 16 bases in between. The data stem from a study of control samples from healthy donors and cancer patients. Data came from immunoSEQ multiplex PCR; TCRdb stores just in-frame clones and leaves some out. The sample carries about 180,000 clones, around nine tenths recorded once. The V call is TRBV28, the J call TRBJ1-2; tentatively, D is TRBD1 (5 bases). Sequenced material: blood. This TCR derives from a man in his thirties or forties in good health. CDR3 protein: CASWGGEWGYTF. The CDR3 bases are TGTGCCAGTTGGGGGGGGGAGTGGGGCTACACCTTC.